The 17 T cell receptor beta chains reported below all come from one sample, sequenced in a study of T cells in Graves' hyperthyroidism and ophthalmopathy. RNA transcripts served as the template for amplifying TCR beta CDR3 regions. The TCR CDR3 was amplified in a first-round RT-PCR using the HTBI primer set. MiXCR, applied by TCRdb to the multiplex PCR reads, yields one record per CDR3 protein. The sample yields hundreds of thousands of distinct CDR3 sequences, about two fifths seen once. The sequencing input was blood. The receptors originated from a young man with Graves' hyperthyroidism.

This clonotype was detected ten times or more. V is TRBV7-9 and J is TRBJ1-2; D not certain. CDR3 length: 15 amino acids. Per germline, CDR1 SEHNR and CDR2 FQNEAQ (reference sequence). V gave up 1 base and J gave up 5 bases, with 14 bases separating them. CDR3 sequence (DNA): TGTGCCAGCAGCTTAGATTTAACAGTTCCTTATGGCTACACCTTC. Protein: CASSLDLTVPYGYTF.

This clonotype has ten or more counts. This chain joins TRBV10-2 and TRBJ1-5; D perhaps matches TRBD1 (5 bases). Trimming shortened V by 8 bases and J by 7 bases, and 15 bases separated the two germline ends. Per germline, CDR1 WSHSY and CDR2 SAAADI. The CDR3 loop spans 13 amino acids. CDR3 nucleotides: TGCGCCAGCGGGGAAGGGGTGCAACAGCCCCAGCATTTT. Encoded protein: CASGEGVQQPQHF.

This clonotype has a handful of counts. At one boundary the junction diverges from the germline segment, which might be a read error. The chain uses TRBV7-7 and TRBJ2-2; 7 nucleotides line up with TRBD2. Looked up from germline, CDR1 is SSHAT and CDR2 is FNYEAQ (reference sequence). The CDR3 is 17 residues long. CDR3 sequence: CASSFGIAGANTGELFF. Here the CDR3 DNA reads TGTGCTAGCAGCTTTGGTATAGCGGGTGCGAACACCGGGGAGCTGTTTTTT. Filled out from reference TRBV7-7 and TRBJ2-2, the complete variable domain reads GAGVSQSPRYKVTKRGQDVTLRCDPISSHATLYWYQQALGQGPEFLTYFNYEAQPDKSGLPSDRFSAERPEGSISTLTIQRTEQRDSAMYRCASSFGIAGANTGELFFGEGSRLTVL.

The chain is built from TRBV7-8 and TRBJ2-2, with TRBD2 matching 13 bases. Looked up from germline, CDR1 is SGHVS and CDR2 is FQNEAQ. V shed 7 bases, J shed 4 bases, and the junction held 6 bases outside the gene matches. The CDR3 is made up of 16 amino acids. CDR3 loop: CASTAGLAGVTGELFF. CDR3 nucleotide sequence: TGTGCCAGCACCGCAGGACTAGCGGGAGTCACCGGGGAGCTGTTTTTT.

Many counts were recorded for this clonotype. The chain employs TRBV7-2 and TRBJ1-6; tentatively, D is TRBD1 (5 bases). Germline V lookup: CDR1 SGHTA, CDR2 FQGNSA. CDR3 length: 15 amino acids. The V end was cut by 1 base, the J end by 5 bases, with 9 bases between. CDR3 loop: CASSLGVTDNSPLHF. In DNA, the CDR3 is TGTGCCAGCAGCTTAGGTGTGACAGATAATTCACCCCTCCACTTT.

This clonotype has just one count. The V call is TRBV15, the J call TRBJ1-2; 8 nucleotides agree with TRBD1. CDR3 length: 16 residues. The V gene's germline CDR1 is LNHNV and CDR2 YYDKDF (reference sequence). With 5 bases clipped from V and 0 bases from J, the junction kept 8 bases outside the gene matches. In DNA, the CDR3 is TGTGCCACCAGCGGATGGGACAGGTCGTCTAACTATGGCTACACCTTC. Translating it yields CATSGWDRSSNYGYTF.

The chain links TRBV9 to TRBJ1-1, with D tentatively TRBD1 (5 bases). Germline lookup yields CDR1 SGDLS and CDR2 YYNGEE. V was pared by 3 bases and J by 6 bases, with 15 bases between. The CDR3 covers 14 residues. CDR3 protein: CASSAGDSRPEAFF. The CDR3 DNA follows: TGTGCCAGCAGCGCGGGGGACTCTAGGCCTGAAGCTTTCTTT. The whole variable domain, remainder taken from reference TRBV9 and TRBJ1-1, is DSGVTQTPKHLITATGQRVTLRCSPRSGDLSVYWYQQSLDQGLQFLIQYYNGEERAKGNILERFSAQQFPDLHSELNLSSLELGDSALYFCASSAGDSRPEAFFGQGTRLTVV.

This clonotype was recorded many times. The V and J genes are TRBV5-5 and TRBJ1-6; D is possibly TRBD1 (5 bases). CDR3 length: 14 residues. Trimming shortened V by 2 bases and J by 9 bases, and 12 bases separated the two germline ends. Per the germline V gene, CDR1 is SGHKS and CDR2 is YYEKEE (reference sequence). CDR3: CASSLSGQGSPLHF. DNA for the CDR3: TGTGCCAGCAGCTTATCAGGGCAGGGTTCACCCCTCCACTTT.

This clonotype was counted only a few times. The chain is built from TRBV6-1 and TRBJ1-1; 8 nucleotides match TRBD1. The CDR3 covers 15 residues. V lost 9 bases and J lost 6; bases outside the gene matches: 15. Germline loops: CDR1 MNHNS, CDR2 SASEGT. This CDR3 is CASTAHRTGKPEAFF. CDR3 nucleotides: TGTGCCAGTACCGCTCACCGGACAGGGAAACCTGAAGCTTTCTTT.

To note about this clonotype: Being one base from a much bigger clone, this may be a read error. Given the absence of the conserved phenylalanine or tryptophan at the CDR3 end, a read error is likely. The V call is TRBV29-1, the J call TRBJ2-7; D gene ambiguous. Trimming left V 1 base short and J 4 bases short, with 5 bases between. Germline V lookup: CDR1 SQVTM, CDR2 ANQGSEA. The CDR3 sequence is 11 residues long. CDR3: CSVEVQYEQYL. The CDR3 nucleotides read TGCAGCGTTGAAGTACAATACGAGCAGTACCTC.

This clonotype was seen many times. The V and J genes are TRBV7-6 and TRBJ1-2; D is perhaps TRBD1 (5 bases). Germline V gives CDR1 SGHVS, CDR2 FNYEAQ. V lost 3 bases and J 5 bases, leaving 13 bases between the germline ends. CDR3 size: 14 residues. CDR3 sequence (DNA): TGTGCCAGCAGCTTTACGGACACGGGATATGGCTACACCTTC. It specifies CASSFTDTGYGYTF.

The chain links TRBV15 to TRBJ2-3; D is unclear. The V and J ends lost 2 bases and 2 bases respectively, with 14 bases between them. The CDR3 runs 16 residues. The germline CDR1 and CDR2 sequences are LNHNV and YYDKDF (reference sequence). CDR3 sequence (DNA): TGTGCCACCAGCAGATCAGCAGCCCCGGCCACAGATACGCAGTATTTT. Amino acid sequence: CATSRSAAPATDTQYF. The complete variable domain, with remaining parts taken from reference TRBV15 and TRBJ2-3, reads DAMVIQNPRYQVTQFGKPVTLSCSQTLNHNVMYWYQQKSSQAPKLLFHYYDKDFNNEADTPDNFQSRRPNTSFCFLDIRSPGLGDTAMYLCATSRSAAPATDTQYFGPGTRLTVL.

This clonotype was counted between two and nine times. The chain uses TRBV9 and TRBJ2-7; tentative D call: TRBD1 (6 bases). The CDR3 has 15 amino acids. The V and J ends lost 4 bases and 4 bases respectively, with 18 bases between them. CDR1 is SGDLS, CDR2 YYNGEE, per germline. In nucleotides, the CDR3 is TGTGCCAGCAGCATCTCAGGGGACCCGTCGTACGAGCAGTACTTC. This codes for CASSISGDPSYEQYF.

The chain couples TRBV2 to TRBJ1-5, with 7 bases lining up with TRBD1. V was clipped by 2 bases and J by 5 bases; unmatched bases: 3. The CDR3 consists of 14 residues. Germline V gene data show CDR1 as SNHLY and CDR2 as FYNNEI. This chain's CDR3 is CASSEQGVDQPQHF. The CDR3 DNA follows: TGTGCCAGCAGTGAACAGGGGGTGGATCAGCCCCAGCATTTT.

This chain connects TRBV3-1 to TRBJ1-2; D not certain. The germline V gene encodes CDR1 LGHDT and CDR2 YNNKEL (reference sequence). Trimming removed 3 bases from V and 2 bases from J, with 10 bases in between. The CDR3 is 14 amino acids. The CDR3 coding sequence is TGTGCCAGCAGCCAGGGAGGGAGGAACTATGGCTACACCTTC. Protein: CASSQGGRNYGYTF. Variable domain in full (rest from reference TRBV3-1 and TRBJ1-2): DTAVSQTPKYLVTQMGNDKSIKCEQNLGHDTMYWYKQDSKKFLKIMFSYNNKELIINETVPNRFSPKSPDKAHLNLHINSLELGDSAVYFCASSQGGRNYGYTFGSGTRLTVV.

This clonotype has just a few counts. One junction end disagrees with the germline gene, perhaps due to a read error. The rearrangement joins TRBV10-3 to TRBJ1-2; 7 nucleotides align to TRBD1. Germline V gene lookup returns CDR1 ENHRY and CDR2 SYGVKD. CDR3 length equals 15 residues. CDR3 DNA: TGTGCCAGCAGTGACGACAGGGTTTCCGTCTATGGCTACACCTTC. It specifies CASSDDRVSVYGYTF.

The table lists this clonotype with many counts. This rearrangement joins TRBV12-3 or TRBV12-4 to TRBJ1-2, with 9 bases identical to TRBD1. The CDR3 totals 13 residues. Losses at the gene ends were 3 bases for V and 6 bases for J; bases not matched to a gene: 2. CDR3 region: CASSFGTGHGYTF. The CDR3 DNA follows: TGTGCCAGCAGTTTTGGGACAGGGCATGGCTACACCTTC.